These T cell receptor beta chains were read from a single sample in a study of T cells in localized non-small cell lung cancer. Assay used: immunoSEQ multiplex PCR; TCRdb lists only in-frame clones, some missing. The sample contains about 30,000 clones, roughly 91% of which appear only once. Material: peripheral blood, obtained before any cancer treatment. These receptors all stem from a female donor at least 60 years old with stage III squamous cell lung carcinoma. The CDR3 runs from the conserved cysteine through the conserved F or W. The D gene is left open where the match is weak. Expanded clones get a size class; other rows say once, few or many, or leave the size out.

>16|TRBJ1-3|TRBV2|.|.
CASSEQGPYSGNTIYF
TGTGCCAGCAGTGAACAGGGGCCCTACTCTGGAAACACCATATATTTT
>15|TRBJ2-6|TRBV10-3|.|.
CAISGSGTGANVLTF
TGTGCCATCAGTGGATCGGGGACTGGGGCCAACGTCCTGACTTTC
>12|TRBJ2-1|TRBV27|.|.
CASSHQLNEQFF
TGTGCCAGCAGCCACCAGCTCAATGAGCAGTTCTTC
>13|TRBJ2-1|TRBV5-4|once|.
CASSITWGNEQFF
TGTGCCAGCAGCATTACCTGGGGCAATGAGCAGTTCTTC
>15|TRBJ1-2|TRBV25-1|.|.
CASSGESFGGEGYTF
TGTGCCAGCAGTGGAGAATCATTTGGGGGGGAGGGCTACACCTTC
>13|TRBJ2-1|TRBV9|.|.
CASSGKLLNEQFF
TGTGCCAGCAGCGGGAAGTTGCTCAATGAGCAGTTCTTC
>14|TRBJ2-7|TRBV28|.|TRBD2
CASSFGTRGYEQYF
TGTGCCAGCAGTTTTGGGACTAGGGGGTACGAGCAGTACTTC
>15|TRBJ2-3|TRBV4-1|.|.
CASSQDPGVTDTQYF
TGCGCCAGCAGCCAAGATCCCGGGGTCACAGATACGCAGTATTTT
>16|TRBJ2-7|TRBV5-1|.|TRBD1
CASISWGDRGYYEQYF
TGCGCCAGCATCTCCTGGGGGGACAGGGGATACTACGAGCAGTACTTC
>15|TRBJ2-7|TRBV5-4|.|TRBD2
CASSPGLGLASEQYF
TGTGCCAGCAGCCCTGGACTAGGTCTCGCTTCCGAGCAGTACTTC
>14|TRBJ2-5|TRBV5-1|.|.
CASSLRDTGETQYF
TGCGCCAGTAGCCTAAGGGACACCGGAGAGACCCAGTACTTC
>14|TRBJ2-7|TRBV2|.|.
CASSLSLSSYEQYF
TGTGCCAGCAGTCTTAGTTTGAGCTCCTACGAGCAGTACTTC
>14|TRBJ2-5|TRBV7-2|.|TRBD2
CASSPGTSASTQYF
TGTGCCAGCAGCCCCGGGACTAGCGCCTCGACCCAGTACTTC
>13|TRBJ2-7|TRBV2|.|.
CASIEFYPYAQYF
TGTGCCAGCATTGAGTTCTACCCCTACGCGCAGTACTTC
>15|TRBJ2-5|TRBV7-2|few|TRBD2
CASSNQRGGGETQYF
TGTGCCAGCAGCAATCAGCGGGGGGGCGGTGAGACCCAGTACTTC